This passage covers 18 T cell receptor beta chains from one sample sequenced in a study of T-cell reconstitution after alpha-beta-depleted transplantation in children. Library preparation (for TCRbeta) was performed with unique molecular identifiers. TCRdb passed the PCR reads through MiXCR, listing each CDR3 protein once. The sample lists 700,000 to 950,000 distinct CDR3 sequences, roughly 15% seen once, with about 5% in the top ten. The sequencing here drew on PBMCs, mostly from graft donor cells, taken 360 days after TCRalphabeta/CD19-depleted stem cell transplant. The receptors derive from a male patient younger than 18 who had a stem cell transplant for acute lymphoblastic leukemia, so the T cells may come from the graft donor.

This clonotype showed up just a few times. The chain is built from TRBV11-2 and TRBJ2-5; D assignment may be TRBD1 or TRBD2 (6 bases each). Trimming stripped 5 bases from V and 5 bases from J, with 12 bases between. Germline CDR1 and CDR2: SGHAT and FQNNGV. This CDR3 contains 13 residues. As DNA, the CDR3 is TGTGCCAGCAGCAAACGGAGGGGGGAGACCCAGTACTTC. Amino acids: CASSKRRGETQYF.

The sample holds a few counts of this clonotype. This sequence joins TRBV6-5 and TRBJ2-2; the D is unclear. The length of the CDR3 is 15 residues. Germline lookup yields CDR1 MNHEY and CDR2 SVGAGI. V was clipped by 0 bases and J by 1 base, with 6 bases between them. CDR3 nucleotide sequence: TGTGCCAGCAGTTACTCCCGCCGGAACACCGGGGAGCTGTTTTTT. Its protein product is CASSYSRRNTGELFF.

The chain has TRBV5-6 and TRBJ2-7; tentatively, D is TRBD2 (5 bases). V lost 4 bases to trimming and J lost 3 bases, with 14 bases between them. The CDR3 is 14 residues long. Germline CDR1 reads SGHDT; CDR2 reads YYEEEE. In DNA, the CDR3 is TGTGCCAGCAGCGCCCTAGCTACAAGCTACGAGCAGTACTTC. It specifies CASSALATSYEQYF. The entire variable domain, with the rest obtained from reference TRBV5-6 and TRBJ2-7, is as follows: DAGVTQSPTHLIKTRGQQVTLRCSPKSGHDTVSWYQQALGQGPQFIFQYYEEEERQRGNFPDRFSGHQFPNYSSELNVNALLLGDSALYLCASSALATSYEQYFGPGTRLTVT.

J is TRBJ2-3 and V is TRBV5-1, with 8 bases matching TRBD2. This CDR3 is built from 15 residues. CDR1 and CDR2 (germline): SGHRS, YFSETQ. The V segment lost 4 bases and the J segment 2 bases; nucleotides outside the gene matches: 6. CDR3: CASSRKLAVTDTQYF. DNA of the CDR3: TGCGCCAGCAGCCGTAAACTAGCGGTCACAGATACGCAGTATTTT.

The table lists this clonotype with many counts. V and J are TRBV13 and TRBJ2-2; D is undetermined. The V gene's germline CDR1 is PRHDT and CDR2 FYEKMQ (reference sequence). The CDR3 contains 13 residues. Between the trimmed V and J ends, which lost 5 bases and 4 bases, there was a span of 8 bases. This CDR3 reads CASSPDATGELFF. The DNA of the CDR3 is TGTGCCAGCAGCCCAGATGCCACCGGGGAGCTGTTTTTT.

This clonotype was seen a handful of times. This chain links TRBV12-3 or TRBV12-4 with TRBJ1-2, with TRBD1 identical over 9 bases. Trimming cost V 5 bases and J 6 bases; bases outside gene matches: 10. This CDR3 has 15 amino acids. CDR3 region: CASSADRGRTDGYTF. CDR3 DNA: TGTGCCAGCAGTGCGGACAGGGGCCGGACAGATGGCTACACCTTC.

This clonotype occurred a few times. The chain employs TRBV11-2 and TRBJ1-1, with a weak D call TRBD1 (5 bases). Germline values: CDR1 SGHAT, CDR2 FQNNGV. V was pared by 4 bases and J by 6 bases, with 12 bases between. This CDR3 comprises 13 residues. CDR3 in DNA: TGTGCCAGCAGCTCGGGACTTAAGTCTGAAGCTTTCTTT. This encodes CASSSGLKSEAFF.

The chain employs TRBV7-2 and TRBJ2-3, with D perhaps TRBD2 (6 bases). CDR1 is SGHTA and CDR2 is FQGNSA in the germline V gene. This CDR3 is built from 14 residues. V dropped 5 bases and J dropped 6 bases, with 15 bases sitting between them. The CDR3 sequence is CASSIGTPADTQYF. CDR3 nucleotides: TGTGCCAGCAGCATCGGGACTCCTGCGGATACGCAGTATTTT.

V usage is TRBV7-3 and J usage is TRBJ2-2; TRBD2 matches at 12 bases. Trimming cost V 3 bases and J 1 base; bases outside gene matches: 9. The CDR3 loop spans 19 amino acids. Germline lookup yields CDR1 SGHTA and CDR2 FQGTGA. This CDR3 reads CASSFRPQLAGGNTGELFF. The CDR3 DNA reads TGTGCCAGCAGCTTCCGGCCCCAACTAGCGGGAGGGAACACCGGGGAGCTGTTTTTT.

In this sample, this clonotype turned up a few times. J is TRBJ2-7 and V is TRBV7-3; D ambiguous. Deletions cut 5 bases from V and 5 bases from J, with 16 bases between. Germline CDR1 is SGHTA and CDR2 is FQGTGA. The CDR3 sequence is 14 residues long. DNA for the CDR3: TGTGCCAGCAGCCCCTGGGGTCCCACACACGAGCAGTACTTC. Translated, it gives CASSPWGPTHEQYF. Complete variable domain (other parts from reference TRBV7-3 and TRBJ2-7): GAGVSQTPSNKVTEKGKYVELRCDPISGHTALYWYRQSLGQGPEFLIYFQGTGAADDSGLPNDRFFAVRPEGSVSTLKIQRTERGDSAVYLCASSPWGPTHEQYFGPGTRLTVT.

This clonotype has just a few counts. The DNA of the CDR3 is TGCAGCGTTGATAACAGGTTCAGTGAGCAGTTCTTC. It codes for CSVDNRFSEQFF. V and J are TRBV29-1 and TRBJ2-1, with D perhaps matching TRBD1 (5 bases). The CDR3 has 12 amino acids. Looked up from germline, CDR1 is SQVTM and CDR2 is ANQGSEA. Trimming took off 3 bases at V and 9 bases at J, with 12 bases between the two ends.

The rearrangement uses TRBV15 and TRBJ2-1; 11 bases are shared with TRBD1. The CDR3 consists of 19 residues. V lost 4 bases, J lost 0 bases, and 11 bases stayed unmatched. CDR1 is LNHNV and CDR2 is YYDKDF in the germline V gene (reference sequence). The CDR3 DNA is TGTGCCACCAGCAAAGGACAGGGGGCAATGTATAGCTCCTACAATGAGCAGTTCTTC. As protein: CATSKGQGAMYSSYNEQFF. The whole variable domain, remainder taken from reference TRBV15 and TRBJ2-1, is DAMVIQNPRYQVTQFGKPVTLSCSQTLNHNVMYWYQQKSSQAPKLLFHYYDKDFNNEADTPDNFQSRRPNTSFCFLDIRSPGLGDTAMYLCATSKGQGAMYSSYNEQFFGPGTRLTVL.

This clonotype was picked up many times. The CDR3 reads CASSPRQGGYNEQFF. Written as DNA, the CDR3 is TGTGCCAGCAGTCCGAGACAGGGGGGGTACAATGAGCAGTTCTTC. The chain has TRBV6-5 and TRBJ2-1, with TRBD1 identical over 9 bases. J lost 4 bases, V lost 5 bases, and 6 bases had no gene match. This CDR3 is 15 amino acids long. Germline-derived CDR1 and CDR2 are MNHEY and SVGAGI.

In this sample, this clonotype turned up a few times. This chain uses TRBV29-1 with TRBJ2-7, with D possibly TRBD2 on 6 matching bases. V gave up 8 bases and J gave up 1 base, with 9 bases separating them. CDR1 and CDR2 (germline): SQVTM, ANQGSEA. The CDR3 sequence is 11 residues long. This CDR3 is CSTGSSYEQYF. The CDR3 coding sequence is TGCAGCACCGGGAGTTCCTACGAGCAGTACTTC.

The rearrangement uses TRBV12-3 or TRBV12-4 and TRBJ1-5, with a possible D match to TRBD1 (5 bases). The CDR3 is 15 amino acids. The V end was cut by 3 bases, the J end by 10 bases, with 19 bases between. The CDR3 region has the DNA TGTGCCAGCAGTTTGGGGACCGGGACCCCTAAACCCCAGCATTTT. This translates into CASSLGTGTPKPQHF.

DNA for the CDR3: TGCAGTGCCACACGTTCCACAGATACGCAGTATTTT. Translating gives CSATRSTDTQYF. The chain couples TRBV20-1 to TRBJ2-3; D is unresolved. The CDR3 covers 12 residues. Germline V lookup: CDR1 DFQATT, CDR2 SNEGSKA (reference sequence). Trimming removed 6 bases at V and 2 bases at J, with 9 bases between.

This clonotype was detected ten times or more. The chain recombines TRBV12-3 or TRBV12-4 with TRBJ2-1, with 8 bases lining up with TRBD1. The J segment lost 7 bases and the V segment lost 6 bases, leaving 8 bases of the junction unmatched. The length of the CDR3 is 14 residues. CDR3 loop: CASSPGQGWNEQFF. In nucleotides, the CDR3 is TGTGCCAGCAGCCCCGGACAGGGTTGGAATGAGCAGTTCTTC.

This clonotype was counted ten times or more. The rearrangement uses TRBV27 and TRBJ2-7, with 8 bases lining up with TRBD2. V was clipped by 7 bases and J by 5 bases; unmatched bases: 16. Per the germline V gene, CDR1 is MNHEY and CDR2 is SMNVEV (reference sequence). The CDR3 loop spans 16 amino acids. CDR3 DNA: TGTGCCAGCACCCGAGGAGCGGGGGACCCTCGGAACGAGCAGTACTTC. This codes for CASTRGAGDPRNEQYF.